This T cell receptor beta chain derives from a study of shared clonotypes between healthy human individuals. Study-wide context: Each donor's CD8 memory used one plate, CD8 naive two, each CD4 subset three.

V lost 2 bases and J 4 bases, leaving 15 bases between the germline ends. Germline-derived CDR1 and CDR2 are SGHDT and YYEEEE. The length of the CDR3 is 16 residues. Terminally differentiated effector memory CD45RA+ cells were excluded by CCR7 positive selection of CD45RO-negative cells. Points on this clone: Antigen unknown.

Overall study findings and caveats: Even with large depth, rarefaction showed that sorted-subset sequencing was incomplete. Tissues were not sampled, only blood, and their repertoires likely differ.

An assay was performed, and its level was deep. Using immunoSEQ multiplex PCR, the repertoire was profiled, and TCRdb retains in-frame clones only, with some absent. The sample consists of about 2 million clones, less than 95% of them appearing once. The sequenced material came from naive CD8+ T cells sorted from blood. The chain recombines TRBV5-6 with TRBJ1-4, with D perhaps matching TRBD1 (5 bases). The receptor was isolated from a man aged 18 to 29 in good health. The CDR3 region has the DNA TGTGCCAGCAGCTTTGGCGTTAGGGGCCGTAATGAAAAACTGTTTTTT. Translation gives CASSFGVRGRNEKLFF.